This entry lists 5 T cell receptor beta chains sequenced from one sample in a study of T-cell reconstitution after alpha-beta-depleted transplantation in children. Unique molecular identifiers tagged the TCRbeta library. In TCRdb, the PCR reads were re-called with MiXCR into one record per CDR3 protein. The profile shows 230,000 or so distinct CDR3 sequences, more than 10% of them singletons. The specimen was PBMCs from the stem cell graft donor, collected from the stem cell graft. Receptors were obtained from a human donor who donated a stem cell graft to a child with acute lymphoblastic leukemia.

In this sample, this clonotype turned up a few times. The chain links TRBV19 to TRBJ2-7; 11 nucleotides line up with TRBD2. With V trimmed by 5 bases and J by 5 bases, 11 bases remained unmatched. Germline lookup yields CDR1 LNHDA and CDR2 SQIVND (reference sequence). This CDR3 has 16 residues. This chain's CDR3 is CASSLAGGATVNEQYF. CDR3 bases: TGTGCCAGTAGTCTAGCGGGAGGAGCCACCGTCAACGAGCAGTACTTC.

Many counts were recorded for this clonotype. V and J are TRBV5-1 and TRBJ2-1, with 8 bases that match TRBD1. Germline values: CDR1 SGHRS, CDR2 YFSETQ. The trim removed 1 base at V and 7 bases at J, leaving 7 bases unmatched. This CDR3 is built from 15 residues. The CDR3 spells CASSLRTGSSNEQFF. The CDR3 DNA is TGCGCCAGCAGCTTGCGGACAGGGTCATCGAATGAGCAGTTCTTC.

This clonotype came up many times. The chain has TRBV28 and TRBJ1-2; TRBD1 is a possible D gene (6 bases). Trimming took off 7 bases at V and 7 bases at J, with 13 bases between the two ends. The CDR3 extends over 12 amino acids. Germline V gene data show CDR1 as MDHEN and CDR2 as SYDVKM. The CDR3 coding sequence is TGTGCCAGCACACAACTAGGGGGTGGCTACACCTTC. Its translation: CASTQLGGGYTF.

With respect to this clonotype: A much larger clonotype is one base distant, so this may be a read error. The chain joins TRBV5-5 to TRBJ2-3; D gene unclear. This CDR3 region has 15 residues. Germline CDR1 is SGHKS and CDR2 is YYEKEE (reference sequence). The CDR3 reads CANSWFNSLTDTQYF. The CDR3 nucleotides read TGTGCCAACAGCTGGTTCAACTCCCTCACAGATACGCAGTATTTT.

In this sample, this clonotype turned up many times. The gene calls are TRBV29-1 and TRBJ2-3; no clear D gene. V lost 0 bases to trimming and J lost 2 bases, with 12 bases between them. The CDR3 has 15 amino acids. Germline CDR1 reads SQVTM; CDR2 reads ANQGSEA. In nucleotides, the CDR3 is TGCAGCGTTGAAGAGGTCGCTACGTTCACAGATACGCAGTATTTT. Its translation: CSVEEVATFTDTQYF.